The 25 T cell receptor beta chains in this list originate from one sample, sequenced in a study of blood T cells in healthy people across ages. Together with a sample-barcoded 5' primer, a J-beta primer mix was included in a second PCR lasting about 6 to 11 cycles. TCRdb re-analysed the 5' RACE reads in MiXCR, keeping a single row per CDR3 protein. The sample records around 990,000 distinct CDR3 sequences, less than 45% being singletons. Sequencing was done on a sample of blood. These receptor sequences come from a man between 18 and 35 years old in good health.

The chain combines TRBV3-1 with TRBJ2-1; tentative D call: TRBD2 (7 bases). In germline, CDR1 is LGHDT, CDR2 YNNKEL (reference sequence). V dropped 7 bases and J dropped 0 bases, with 16 bases sitting between them. The CDR3 is made up of 16 amino acids. The CDR3 loop reads CASTKRGASSYNEQFF. In DNA, the CDR3 is TGTGCCAGCACCAAACGGGGGGCTAGCTCCTACAATGAGCAGTTCTTC.

This clonotype appeared many times. The rearrangement uses TRBV4-3 and TRBJ1-5; D unclear. This CDR3 is built from 13 residues. In germline, CDR1 is LGHNA, CDR2 YSLEER. V lost 3 bases and J 5 bases, leaving 8 bases between the germline ends. Here the CDR3 DNA reads TGCGCCAGCAGCCAGGACCGATATCAGCCCCAGCATTTT. The encoded protein is CASSQDRYQPQHF.

This clonotype was seen more than once but under ten times. This CDR3 reads CASSENRYTEAFF. In nucleotides, the CDR3 is TGTGCCAGCAGCGAAAACAGGTACACTGAAGCTTTCTTT. The V call is TRBV6-6, the J call TRBJ1-1; a possible D gene is TRBD1 (5 bases). Germline-derived CDR1 and CDR2 are MNHNY and SVGAGI (reference sequence). The CDR3 totals 13 residues. The V end was cut by 6 bases, the J end by 3 bases, with 11 bases between.

The gene calls are TRBV4-3 and TRBJ2-5; D is undetermined. The CDR3 runs 17 residues. CDR1 LGHNA and CDR2 YSLEER come from the germline V gene. The V end lost 0 bases, the J end lost 11 bases, and 25 bases lay between the germline ends. The chain's CDR3 is CASSQDSKGHSPYGQYF. In nucleotides, the CDR3 is TGCGCCAGCAGCCAAGATTCAAAGGGCCATTCGCCGTACGGGCAGTACTTC.

This clonotype was seen only a few times. The chain is built from TRBV7-2 and TRBJ2-3, with D perhaps TRBD1 (6 bases). This CDR3 has 13 residues. CDR1 is SGHTA, CDR2 FQGNSA, per germline. The V end lost 8 bases, the J end lost 1 base, and 10 bases lay between the germline ends. CDR3 DNA: TGTGCCAGCCTGGGACAACGCACAGATACGCAGTATTTT. Translating gives CASLGQRTDTQYF.

This clonotype was seen only a few times. This chain links TRBV7-3 with TRBJ2-1; D is uncertain. Germline V gene data show CDR1 as SGHTA and CDR2 as FQGTGA. The CDR3 runs to 16 residues. V was clipped by 0 bases and J by 0 bases, with 9 bases between them. The chain's CDR3 is CASSLTPASSYNEQFF. The CDR3 DNA is TGTGCCAGCAGCTTAACGCCAGCGAGCTCCTACAATGAGCAGTTCTTC.

This clonotype was seen more than once but under ten times. This chain joins TRBV6-2 or TRBV6-3 and TRBJ1-2, with D hard to call. Trimming cost V 5 bases and J 0 bases, with 13 bases left between them. CDR1 is MNHEY and CDR2 is SVGEGT in the germline V gene. The CDR3 is made up of 15 amino acids. The CDR3 region has the DNA TGTGCCAGCAGTCCCCGCGACGGAGCTAACTATGGCTACACCTTC. This translates into CASSPRDGANYGYTF.

This clonotype was recorded a few times. V and J are TRBV5-6 and TRBJ1-2; D call uncertain. The V gene lost 5 bases and the J gene lost 2 bases, with 7 bases spanning the gap. This CDR3 is 12 amino acids long. Germline V gene data show CDR1 as SGHDT and CDR2 as YYEEEE. CDR3 nucleotide sequence: TGTGCCAGCAGTAAACGAAACTATGGCTACACCTTC. It encodes CASSKRNYGYTF.

Many counts were recorded for this clonotype. The J gene is TRBJ2-7, the V gene TRBV7-9; 7 nucleotides match TRBD1. CDR3 size: 14 residues. V was pared by 5 bases and J by 4 bases, with 8 bases of the junction left unmatched. Germline loops: CDR1 SEHNR, CDR2 FQNEAQ (reference sequence). The CDR3 nucleotides are TGTGCCAGCAGCCGACCGGGACAGAGTTACGAGCAGTACTTC. It translates to CASSRPGQSYEQYF.

This clonotype was counted between two and nine times. The chain carries TRBV6-6 and TRBJ2-1; the match to TRBD2 covers 10 bases. The germline V gene has CDR1 MNHNY and CDR2 SVGAGI (reference sequence). The CDR3 contains 16 residues. J was trimmed by 5 bases and V by 0 bases; bases with no gene match: 4. The CDR3 loop is CASSYSPTSGDNEQFF. CDR3 coding DNA: TGTGCCAGCAGTTACTCTCCCACTAGCGGGGACAATGAGCAGTTCTTC.

On this clonotype: A much bigger clone sits one base away, suggesting this may be a read error. The chain is built from TRBV7-2 and TRBJ1-2, with D perhaps matching TRBD1 (6 bases). The CDR3 is made up of 12 amino acids. The germline gives CDR1 SGHTA, CDR2 FQGNSA. Trimming pared 6 bases from V and 6 bases from J, leaving 11 bases between. CDR3: CASSLTGHGYTF. CDR3 bases: TGTGCCAGCAGTTTGACAGGCCATGGCTACACCTTC. The whole variable domain, remainder taken from reference TRBV7-2 and TRBJ1-2, is GAGVSQSPSNKVTEKGKDVELRCDPISGHTALYWYRQSLGQGLEFLIYFQGNSAPDKSGLPSDRFSAERTGGSVSTLTIQRTQQEDSAVYLCASSLTGHGYTFGSGTRLTVV.

This clonotype was counted a few times. The V and J genes are TRBV7-2 and TRBJ1-6; 10 bases map to TRBD1. The CDR3 runs to 15 residues. Germline lookup yields CDR1 SGHTA and CDR2 FQGNSA. With 5 bases clipped from V and 9 bases from J, the junction kept 7 bases outside the gene matches. This chain's CDR3 is CASSLNGQGGSPLHF. The CDR3 nucleotides read TGTGCCAGCAGCCTGAATGGACAGGGGGGTTCACCCCTCCACTTT. Variable domain in full (rest from reference TRBV7-2 and TRBJ1-6): GAGVSQSPSNKVTEKGKDVELRCDPISGHTALYWYRQSLGQGLEFLIYFQGNSAPDKSGLPSDRFSAERTGGSVSTLTIQRTQQEDSAVYLCASSLNGQGGSPLHFGNGTRLTVT.

This clonotype has just a few counts. The chain carries TRBV20-1 and TRBJ2-1; D remains unclear. The J call may be incorrect, as the DNA end agrees better with TRBJ2-7. This CDR3 contains 15 residues. From germline, CDR1 is DFQATT and CDR2 SNEGSKA (reference sequence). CDR3 sequence reads: CSARDPTSSYNEQYF. Written as DNA, the CDR3 is TGCAGTGCTAGAGACCCTACGAGCTCCTACAATGAGCAGTACTTC.

J is TRBJ2-1 and V is TRBV5-1; 8 bases are a match to TRBD2. There are 16 residues in the CDR3. Germline V gene sequence: CDR1 SGHRS, CDR2 YFSETQ. V was pared by 3 bases and J by 5 bases, with 10 bases of the junction left unmatched. CDR3 in DNA: TGCGCCAGCAGCTCTACTCTCGGGGGGGCGGACAATGAGCAGTTCTTC. Protein: CASSSTLGGADNEQFF.

This chain uses TRBV7-9 with TRBJ1-2; D call uncertain. Germline CDR1 SEHNR, CDR2 FQNEAQ (reference sequence). V was clipped by 1 base and J by 1 base, with 7 bases between them. The CDR3 contains 14 residues. The CDR3 coding sequence is TGTGCCAGCAGCTTAGAATACAGTAACTATGGCTACACCTTC. Translating it yields CASSLEYSNYGYTF.

The chain joins TRBV21-1 to TRBJ2-7. TRBV21-1 is a recognized pseudogene. The CDR3 is 14 amino acids. CDR3 in DNA: TGTGCCAGCAGCAAAAGAAGGAGAAAGGGCGAGCAGTACTTC. Its translation is CASSKRRRKGEQYF.

This clonotype has just a few counts. The chain has TRBV4-2 and TRBJ1-6; unclear D gene. In germline, CDR1 is LGHNA, CDR2 YNFKEQ. CDR3 size: 18 residues. V gave up 1 base and J gave up 0 bases, with 13 bases separating them. The CDR3 DNA follows: TGTGCCAGCAGCCAAGGATTGGCAGCAAGCTCCTATAATTCACCCCTCCACTTT. Translated: CASSQGLAASSYNSPLHF.

There are a few counts of this clonotype. The rearrangement uses TRBV27 and TRBJ2-7, with unresolved D. The V gene lost 6 bases and the J gene lost 4 bases, with 13 bases spanning the gap. CDR3 length equals 13 residues. Germline CDR1 reads MNHEY; CDR2 reads SMNVEV (reference sequence). The DNA for the CDR3 is TGTGCCAGCAGGATAGACCAGCGTTACGAGCAGTACTTC. Translating it yields CASRIDQRYEQYF.

The chain is built from TRBV7-8 and TRBJ2-1, with 10 bases that match TRBD1. The V segment lost 0 bases and the J segment 4 bases; nucleotides outside the gene matches: 9. Germline CDR1 reads SGHVS; CDR2 reads FQNEAQ. This CDR3 comprises 18 residues. The CDR3 DNA reads TGTGCCAGCAGCTTAGCATGGACAGGGGGGGATCCTTACAATGAGCAGTTCTTC. This codes for CASSLAWTGGDPYNEQFF.

The chain carries TRBV6-1 and TRBJ2-7; D is possibly TRBD2 (6 bases). CDR1 MNHNS and CDR2 SASEGT come from the germline V gene. The CDR3 has 11 amino acids. Trimming removed 7 bases from V and 7 bases from J, with 11 bases in between. In DNA, the CDR3 is TGTGCCAGCATCTCAGCGGGTGAGCAGTACTTC. Protein: CASISAGEQYF.

CDR3 coding DNA: TGCGCCAGCAGCCAGTCCGGGACAGGGTTAAACAATGAGCAGTTCTTC. Amino acids: CASSQSGTGLNNEQFF. The chain is built from TRBV4-3 and TRBJ2-1; 9 nucleotides align to TRBD1. Germline values: CDR1 LGHNA, CDR2 YSLEER. V shed 3 bases, J shed 5 bases, and the junction held 8 bases outside the gene matches. This CDR3 region has 16 residues.

The DNA of the CDR3 is TGTGCCAGCAGCGTAAGACAGGGGGGATGGACTGAAGCTTTCTTT. Translation gives CASSVRQGGWTEAFF. The J gene is TRBJ1-1, the V gene TRBV7-9; 9 bases map to TRBD1. V shed 5 bases, J shed 5 bases, and the junction held 9 bases outside the gene matches. This CDR3 comprises 15 residues. Germline V gives CDR1 SEHNR, CDR2 FQNEAQ (reference sequence). The full variable domain, its missing parts supplied by reference TRBV7-9 and TRBJ1-1, is DTGVSQNPRHKITKRGQNVTFRCDPISEHNRLYWYRQTLGQGPEFLTYFQNEAQLEKSRLLSDRFSAERPKGSFSTLEIQRTEQGDSAMYLCASSVRQGGWTEAFFGQGTRLTVV.

This chain joins TRBV29-1 and TRBJ2-5, with D unresolved. Germline CDR1 SQVTM, CDR2 ANQGSEA. CDR3 size: 10 residues. The V end lost 7 bases, the J end lost 3 bases, and 6 bases lay between the germline ends. The CDR3 sequence is CSGTKETQYF. CDR3 nucleotide sequence: TGCAGCGGCACTAAAGAGACCCAGTACTTC.

This clonotype was picked up a small number of times. J is TRBJ2-1 and V is TRBV20-1; D is unclear. Germline V lookup: CDR1 DFQATT, CDR2 SNEGSKA (reference sequence). Trimming left V 0 bases short and J 4 bases short, with 10 bases between. This CDR3 is built from 14 residues. CDR3 sequence reads: CSAREGLGYNEQFF. For the CDR3, the DNA is TGCAGTGCTAGAGAGGGGTTGGGGTACAATGAGCAGTTCTTC.

This clonotype was observed a few times. The chain employs TRBV10-3 and TRBJ1-2; 8 nucleotides align to TRBD1. Germline V gives CDR1 ENHRY, CDR2 SYGVKD. The CDR3 contains 14 residues. The V segment lost 10 bases and the J segment 2 bases; nucleotides outside the gene matches: 9. The CDR3 spells CATTGRDRNYGYTF. The CDR3 DNA reads as TGTGCCACCACTGGACGGGACAGGAACTATGGCTACACCTTC.